This TCR beta chain was observed in a study of OX40 agonist ivuxolimab in advanced cancers. For the study at large: Each patient was given ivuxolimab into a vein every 2 weeks, at 0.01 to 10 mg/kg. Participants averaged approximately 65 years of age (range roughly 23 to 80) and were about 85% male.

V was pared by 11 bases and J by 0 bases, with 6 bases of the junction left unmatched. The V gene's germline CDR1 is SGHTA and CDR2 FQGTGA. The CDR3 has 14 amino acids. TCRdb keeps only in-frame clones here, not all; method: immunoSEQ multiplex PCR. The sample shows about 79,000 clones, around 94% of them seen only once. A history of autoimmune disease or systemic immunosuppression excluded patients. The sample in question was CD4+ or CD8+ T cells sorted from blood, obtained in a trial of the OX40 agonist ivuxolimab. The genes are TRBV7-3 and TRBJ2-2; 7 positions match TRBD1. The origin of this receptor is an adult with an advanced solid tumor such as melanoma, head and neck, liver or kidney cancer. The CDR3, as DNA: TGTGCCCACAGGGGAGAATCGAACACCGGGGAGCTGTTTTTT. Its protein product is CAHRGESNTGELFF. Full variable domain (missing parts from reference TRBV7-3 and TRBJ2-2): GAGVSQTPSNKVTEKGKYVELRCDPISGHTALYWYRQSLGQGPEFLIYFQGTGAADDSGLPNDRFFAVRPEGSVSTLKIQRTERGDSAVYLCAHRGESNTGELFFGEGSRLTVL.